Below are 24 T cell receptor beta chains sequenced from a single sample in a study of Ad26.COV2.S vaccination and SARS-CoV-2 variants. The repertoire was sequenced with immunoSEQ multiplex PCR; TCRdb's copy has only in-frame clones and lacks some. The sample includes approximately 300,000 clones, 85% of them seen just once. Sample treatment: some 20 received Ad26.COV2.S at low or high dose, single or two shots; about 5 received placebo; per-sample allocation not given. Samples came from day 63 after the first vaccine or placebo injection. The sample in question was peripheral blood, obtained in a trial of Ad26.COV2.S vaccine versus placebo. The receptors originated from a person between 18 and 65 years old who received the Ad26.COV2.S COVID-19 vaccine or a placebo.

This clone was picked up one time. This chain uses TRBV19 with TRBJ1-1; maybe TRBD1 (5 bases). Trimming took 3 bases from V and 2 from J, leaving 16 bases between them. Germline CDR1 and CDR2: LNHDA and SQIVND (reference sequence). There are 16 residues in the CDR3. CDR3 DNA sequence: TGTGCCAGTAGTATTGGGGGGATTGGGGTCAACACTGAAGCTTTCTTT. Protein product: CASSIGGIGVNTEAFF.

This chain links TRBV5-4 with TRBJ1-2, with 7 bases aligning to TRBD1. Germline assignment: CDR1 SGHNT and CDR2 YYREEE (reference sequence). The length of the CDR3 is 16 residues. V lost 0 bases, J lost 2 bases, and 7 bases stayed unmatched. CDR3 sequence: CASSLADRGRNYGYTF. CDR3 bases: TGTGCCAGCAGCTTGGCCGATAGGGGGCGCAACTATGGCTACACCTTC.

The chain joins TRBV9 to TRBJ2-7, with 7 bases identical to TRBD1. Looked up from germline, CDR1 is SGDLS and CDR2 is YYNGEE. The ends lost 0 bases at V and 7 bases at J; junction bases unmatched: 10. CDR3 length: 15 residues. This CDR3 reads CASSVEGQGVREQYF. CDR3 nucleotide sequence: TGTGCCAGCAGCGTAGAAGGCCAGGGGGTAAGGGAGCAGTACTTC.

The chain is built from TRBV12-5 and TRBJ2-2; tentative D call: TRBD1 (6 bases). V was shortened by 2 bases and J by 4 bases, with 11 bases between the two germline ends. The CDR3 has 15 residues. The germline CDR1 and CDR2 sequences are LGHNT and FRNRAP. The CDR3, as DNA: TGTGCTAGTGGTTTGAATCAGGGGCTCACCGGGGAGCTGTTTTTT. As protein: CASGLNQGLTGELFF.

This clone appeared once. The V call is TRBV5-6, the J call TRBJ2-3; 12 bases agree with TRBD2. The ends lost 4 bases at V and 1 base at J; junction bases unmatched: 10. The CDR3 totals 18 residues. Germline V CDR1 and CDR2: SGHDT, YYEEEE. CDR3 DNA: TGTGCCAGCAGCCGCGCTAGCGGGGGGGCCAGGCGCACAGATACGCAGTATTTT. It specifies CASSRASGGARRTDTQYF.

The chain employs TRBV19 and TRBJ2-5; possible D gene TRBD1, 5 bases. Trimming took 9 bases from V and 4 from J, leaving 15 bases between them. Germline V gene sequence: CDR1 LNHDA, CDR2 SQIVND (reference sequence). The CDR3 has 13 residues. The CDR3 protein is CASSGPGPETQYF. The CDR3, as DNA: TGTGCCAGCTCAGGGCCAGGGCCAGAGACCCAGTACTTC.

This chain uses TRBV11-3 with TRBJ1-6; D is uncertain. Germline values: CDR1 SGHNT, CDR2 YENEEA. The CDR3 has 17 amino acids. Trimming took 5 bases from V and 0 from J, leaving 14 bases between them. Here the CDR3 reads CASSRGSSSSYNSPLHF. CDR3 sequence (DNA): TGTGCCAGCAGCCGGGGATCTTCTAGCTCCTATAATTCACCCCTCCACTTT.

As concerns this clone: Compared with germline, one end of the junction differs, possibly owing to a read error. The V call is TRBV18, the J call TRBJ2-7; 8 bases fit TRBD1. The CDR3 extends over 15 amino acids. Germline V gene lookup returns CDR1 KGHSH and CDR2 LQKENI. CDR3 protein: CASSPSMGTGALGDF. DNA of the CDR3: TGTGCCAGCTCACCGAGTATGGGGACAGGCGCTCTTGGGGACTTC.

V gene TRBV6-5 combines with J gene TRBJ1-6; D might be TRBD1 (6 bases). V was trimmed by 2 bases and J by 9 bases, leaving 11 bases between them. This CDR3 region has 14 residues. Germline-derived CDR1 and CDR2 are MNHEY and SVGAGI. CDR3 sequence (DNA): TGTGCCAGCAGTTACGTGGGGGCGGTTTCACCCCTCCACTTT. Translation gives CASSYVGAVSPLHF.

The rearrangement joins TRBV6-4 to TRBJ2-1; possible D gene TRBD2, 5 bases. V lost 6 bases to trimming and J lost 6 bases, with 21 bases between them. Per the germline V gene, CDR1 is MRHNA and CDR2 is SNTAGT. The CDR3 runs to 16 residues. The CDR3 DNA sequence: TGTGCCAGCAGCCACCTCTGGGTCCGGGATATCAATGAGCAGTTCTTC. This gives the protein CASSHLWVRDINEQFF.

The chain carries TRBV3-1 (or the pseudogene TRBV3-2) and TRBJ2-1; the match to TRBD2 covers 10 bases. Germline CDR1 reads LGHDT; CDR2 reads YNNKEL (reference sequence). This CDR3 is built from 17 residues. V was clipped by 3 bases and J by 8 bases; unmatched bases: 13. CDR3 nucleotides: TGTGCCAGCAGCCATTCTCGCAAGCGGGGGGGCCGGGATGAGCAGTTCTTC. Translation gives CASSHSRKRGGRDEQFF.

The CDR3 nucleotides are TGTGCCACCACTAATAGGGCTACTAATGAAAAACTGTTTTTT. The encoded protein is CATTNRATNEKLFF. J is TRBJ1-4 and V is TRBV2; D unclear. The CDR3 covers 14 residues. Germline lookup yields CDR1 SNHLY and CDR2 FYNNEI. V lost 10 bases, J lost 2 bases, and 14 bases lay in between.

The gene calls are TRBV14 and TRBJ2-3; D not resolved. V was cut by 1 base and J by 4 bases, with 12 bases left in between. The germline V gene has CDR1 SGHDN and CDR2 FVKESK. CDR3 length: 15 amino acids. CDR3 residues: CASSQAQRPPDTQYF. The CDR3 DNA reads as TGTGCCAGCAGCCAAGCACAAAGGCCCCCAGATACGCAGTATTTT.

The chain uses TRBV5-4 and TRBJ2-1; 9 positions match TRBD1. Per germline, CDR1 SGHNT and CDR2 YYREEE (reference sequence). Trimming cost V 3 bases and J 3 bases; bases outside gene matches: 7. The CDR3 length is 16 residues. The CDR3 region has the DNA TGTGCCAGCAGCTCCGGGACAGGGACCTTCTACAATGAGCAGTTCTTC. It yields the protein CASSSGTGTFYNEQFF.

The rearrangement uses TRBV5-1 and TRBJ2-7; no firm D call. Germline CDR1 reads SGHRS; CDR2 reads YFSETQ. The CDR3 covers 15 residues. The V gene lost 3 bases and the J gene lost 4 bases, with 17 bases spanning the gap. DNA for the CDR3: TGCGCCAGCAGCTACGCCGCGGCAGAGAGTTACGAGCAGTACTTC. As protein: CASSYAAAESYEQYF.

The chain links TRBV6-5 to TRBJ2-7; D remains unclear. This CDR3 has 14 amino acids. Germline V gene sequence: CDR1 MNHEY, CDR2 SVGAGI. V dropped 6 bases and J dropped 0 bases, with 12 bases sitting between them. CDR3 coding DNA: TGTGCCAGCAGCAGAGACGGATTCTCCTACGAGCAGTACTTC. Its translation: CASSRDGFSYEQYF.

The chain is built from TRBV7-6 and TRBJ2-1; D uncertain. This CDR3 is built from 13 residues. Germline V gene lookup returns CDR1 SGHVS and CDR2 FNYEAQ. Between the trimmed V and J ends, which lost 4 bases and 0 bases, there was a span of 4 bases. This CDR3 reads CASSSTSYNEQFF. CDR3 sequence (DNA): TGTGCCAGCAGCTCGACCTCCTACAATGAGCAGTTCTTC.

The J gene is TRBJ2-7, the V gene TRBV5-1; possible D gene TRBD2, 6 bases. The V gene lost 4 bases and the J gene lost 6 bases, with 17 bases spanning the gap. CDR1 and CDR2 (germline): SGHRS, YFSETQ. The CDR3 is 14 residues long. This CDR3 reads CASSRLELYSEQYF. The CDR3 nucleotides are TGCGCCAGCAGCAGACTAGAACTTTATTCCGAGCAGTACTTC.

This clone appeared once. Here the CDR3 reads CASSILNINTGELFF. In nucleotides, the CDR3 is TGTGCCAGTAGTATCCTCAACATAAACACCGGGGAGCTGTTTTTT. The chain is built from TRBV19 and TRBJ2-2; D remains unclear. Germline assignment: CDR1 LNHDA and CDR2 SQIVND (reference sequence). The CDR3 covers 15 residues. V lost 3 bases to trimming and J lost 2 bases, with 10 bases between them.

In its sample, this clone was seen once. Other nucleotide sequences from this sample produce the same CDR3. The chain joins TRBV29-1 to TRBJ2-5; no reliable D call. The CDR3 has 9 amino acids. V lost 4 bases and J lost 5, with 2 bases in between. The germline gives CDR1 SQVTM, CDR2 ANQGSEA. The CDR3 region is CSVGETQYF. CDR3 nucleotides: TGCAGCGTTGGGGAGACCCAGTACTTC. The variable domain in full, with the rest retrieved from reference TRBV29-1 and TRBJ2-5, is SAVISQKPSRDICQRGTSLTIQCQVDSQVTMMFWYRQQPGQSLTLIATANQGSEATYESGFVIDKFPISRPNLTFSTLTVSNMSPEDSSIYLCSVGETQYFGPGTRLLVL.

The rearrangement uses TRBV5-6 and TRBJ1-2; the D gene is possibly TRBD1 (6 bases). V dropped 4 bases and J dropped 8 bases, with 27 bases sitting between them. This CDR3 is built from 17 residues. Germline V gene lookup returns CDR1 SGHDT and CDR2 YYEEEE. The CDR3 DNA sequence: TGTGCCAGCAGCGCCGAGCGACGGGGGCGCAACTTGTTAGGCTACACCTTC. Amino acids: CASSAERRGRNLLGYTF. The full variable domain, its missing parts supplied by reference TRBV5-6 and TRBJ1-2, is DAGVTQSPTHLIKTRGQQVTLRCSPKSGHDTVSWYQQALGQGPQFIFQYYEEEERQRGNFPDRFSGHQFPNYSSELNVNALLLGDSALYLCASSAERRGRNLLGYTFGSGTRLTVV.

This clone was counted once. This chain links TRBV28 with TRBJ2-7; D perhaps matches TRBD2 (5 bases). Between the trimmed V and J ends, which lost 1 base and 0 bases, there was a span of 22 bases. There are 19 residues in the CDR3. CDR1 MDHEN and CDR2 SYDVKM come from the germline V gene. CDR3 amino acids: CASSLSFTSWAAGSYEQYF. In DNA form, the CDR3 reads TGTGCCAGCAGTTTATCGTTCACTTCGTGGGCCGCGGGCTCCTACGAGCAGTACTTC.

The sample holds one count of this clone. The chain joins TRBV2 to TRBJ2-2, with 9 bases fitting TRBD2. CDR3 length: 16 amino acids. The junction had 7 bases not matched to a gene; V was cut back by 2 bases and J by 6 bases. The germline V gene has CDR1 SNHLY and CDR2 FYNNEI. CDR3 sequence reads: CASSERRLAGPGELFF. The CDR3 region has the DNA TGTGCCAGCAGTGAACGTAGGCTAGCGGGGCCCGGGGAGCTGTTTTTT.

The chain has TRBV19 and TRBJ2-7; possibly TRBD1 or TRBD2 for D (6 bases each). This CDR3 is 15 amino acids long. Germline V gene sequence: CDR1 LNHDA, CDR2 SQIVND (reference sequence). V was shortened by 3 bases and J by 3 bases, with 15 bases between the two germline ends. DNA for the CDR3: TGTGCCAGTAGTATTGCGGGACACACGTTCTACGAGCAGTACTTC. Amino acids: CASSIAGHTFYEQYF. The full variable domain, rest sourced from reference TRBV19 and TRBJ2-7, is DGGITQSPKYLFRKEGQNVTLSCEQNLNHDAMYWYRQDPGQGLRLIYYSQIVNDFQKGDIAEGYSVSREKKESFPLTVTSAQKNPTAFYLCASSIAGHTFYEQYFGPGTRLTVT.